These 19 T cell receptor beta chains were all obtained from the same sample, sequenced in a study of spatial heterogeneity in lung cancer. Using its own MiXCR run on the 5' RACE reads, TCRdb lists one record per CDR3 protein. The table lists about 38,000 distinct CDR3 sequences, roughly 7.4% of them singletons. Specified time point: sample taken at primary tumor resection. Whole RNA, which was extracted from tumor, nontumor lung tissue or frozen PBMC, was sequenced without any cell sorting. The sample was PBMCs, taken at surgery. These receptors all stem from a male donor with early-stage non-small cell lung cancer.

Ten or more counts support this clonotype. J is TRBJ2-1 and V is TRBV4-1; D gene ambiguous. Germline CDR1 is MGHRA and CDR2 is YSYEKL. There are 17 residues in the CDR3. V lost 0 bases and J lost 0, with 12 bases in between. The CDR3 region has the DNA TGCGCCAGCAGCCAAGAAGCGCGAGGTCCCTCCTACAATGAGCAGTTCTTC. Translated, it gives CASSQEARGPSYNEQFF.

This chain joins TRBV23-1 and TRBJ2-7, with TRBD2 matching over 8 bases. TRBV23-1 is classed as an ORF, of uncertain function. Trimming cost V 7 bases and J 5 bases; bases outside gene matches: 10. This CDR3 has 14 amino acids. The CDR3 sequence is CASINLSGIDEQYV. CDR3 DNA sequence: TGCGCCAGCATAAACCTTAGCGGGATTGACGAGCAGTACGTC.

This clonotype showed up just a few times. V and J are TRBV7-2 and TRBJ1-4; D might be TRBD1 (6 bases). From germline, CDR1 is SGHTA and CDR2 FQGNSA. Trimming left V 5 bases short and J 8 bases short, with 15 bases between. The CDR3 sequence is 14 residues long. The CDR3 is CASSPQGGLEKLFF. CDR3 nucleotide sequence: TGTGCCAGCAGCCCACAGGGAGGGTTAGAAAAACTGTTTTTT.

This clonotype was found many times. The V gene is TRBV6-5, the J gene TRBJ1-2; perhaps TRBD1 as D (5 bases). The CDR3 extends over 13 amino acids. In germline, CDR1 is MNHEY, CDR2 SVGAGI. Trimming removed 5 bases at V and 13 bases at J, with 20 bases between. DNA for the CDR3: TGTGCCAGCAGTCTCCCGAATCCGGGACTATTCACCTTC. This gives the protein CASSLPNPGLFTF.

In this sample, this clonotype turned up many times. The V gene is TRBV2, the J gene TRBJ1-6; D perhaps matches TRBD1 (6 bases). Deletions cut 3 bases from V and 9 bases from J, with 15 bases between. The length of the CDR3 is 15 residues. Looked up from germline, CDR1 is SNHLY and CDR2 is FYNNEI. The DNA for the CDR3 is TGTGCCAGCAGTGATGGAGGGACATGGGGTTCACCCCTCCACTTT. It specifies CASSDGGTWGSPLHF.

At least ten counts were recorded for this clonotype. J is TRBJ2-7 and V is TRBV28, with a possible D match to TRBD2 (5 bases). With 8 bases removed from V and 3 bases from J, the gap between germline ends came to 20 bases. This CDR3 spans 15 amino acids. CDR1 and CDR2 from the germline V gene are MDHEN and SYDVKM. The CDR3 nucleotides are TGTGCCAGCGACCCCCGGGGTCGCACCAACTACGAGCAGTACTTC. It codes for CASDPRGRTNYEQYF.

This clonotype was detected only a few times. The V gene is TRBV10-3, the J gene TRBJ2-3; D could derive from TRBD1 or TRBD2 (5 bases each). Trimming cost V 3 bases and J 0 bases, with 10 bases left between them. The CDR3 is made up of 15 amino acids. The germline gives CDR1 ENHRY, CDR2 SYGVKD. The DNA for the CDR3 is TGTGCCATCAGTGACCCCCGGGACAGCACAGATACGCAGTATTTT. Protein product: CAISDPRDSTDTQYF.

This clonotype was counted many times. The chain combines TRBV24-1 with TRBJ2-3; no clear D gene. The CDR3 runs to 16 residues. Trimming stripped 3 bases from V and 0 bases from J, with 12 bases between. CDR1 and CDR2 (germline): KGHDR, SFDVKD. The CDR3 DNA follows: TGTGCCACCAGTGATCGTACCTCACCCAGCACAGATACGCAGTATTTT. Encoded protein: CATSDRTSPSTDTQYF.

A word on this clonotype: One end of the junction varies from germline; a read error may be responsible. The chain has TRBV19 and TRBJ1-1, with 10 bases matching TRBD1. This CDR3 has 15 amino acids. The germline V gene encodes CDR1 LNHDA and CDR2 SQIVND (reference sequence). CDR3 sequence reads: CAGSKGQGLYTEAFF. The CDR3 DNA reads as TGTGCCGGTAGCAAGGGACAGGGGTTGTACACTGAAGCTTTCTTT.

As regards this clonotype: This is likely a read error, given that the CDR3 carries no conserved phenylalanine or tryptophan at its end. The chain is built from TRBV19 and TRBJ2-1; D is unresolved. This CDR3 spans 13 amino acids. Germline V gene lookup returns CDR1 LNHDA and CDR2 SQIVND (reference sequence). V was clipped by 6 bases and J by 12 bases, with 18 bases between them. Here the CDR3 DNA reads TGTGCCAGTAGCCCGGCGTCTTGGCGAGGGCAGTTCCTC. Its protein is CASSPASWRGQFL.

This clonotype was recorded at least ten times. J is TRBJ1-1 and V is TRBV19, with D hard to call. The CDR3 runs to 13 residues. V was shortened by 2 bases and J by 1 base, with 5 bases between the two germline ends. CDR1 is LNHDA and CDR2 is SQIVND in the germline V gene (reference sequence). The CDR3 sequence is CASSISGNTEAFF. The CDR3 nucleotides are TGTGCCAGTAGTATATCGGGGAACACTGAAGCTTTCTTT.

This clonotype appeared a few times. The genes are TRBV2 and TRBJ1-2, with a weak D call TRBD1 (5 bases). The V end was cut by 6 bases, the J end by 4 bases, with 15 bases between. CDR1 and CDR2 from the germline V gene are SNHLY and FYNNEI. The CDR3 length is 14 residues. The CDR3: CASSRDGNLYGYTF. In DNA form, the CDR3 reads TGTGCCAGCAGCCGGGACGGAAACCTCTATGGCTACACCTTC.

This clonotype was counted at least ten times. This chain joins TRBV3-1 and TRBJ1-3, with a weak D call TRBD1 (5 bases). V was cut by 4 bases and J by 4 bases, with 17 bases left in between. The CDR3 runs to 16 residues. CDR1 is LGHDT, CDR2 YNNKEL, per germline (reference sequence). The CDR3: CASSLTMAGDGNTIYF. For the CDR3, the DNA is TGTGCCAGCAGCCTCACAATGGCGGGGGACGGAAACACCATATATTTT.

This clonotype was seen ten or more times. The chain employs TRBV27 and TRBJ1-1; D call uncertain. Germline V gene data show CDR1 as MNHEY and CDR2 as SMNVEV (reference sequence). CDR3 length: 11 amino acids. Trimming removed 4 bases at V and 6 bases at J, with 6 bases between. The CDR3 spells CASSSGSEAFF. DNA of the CDR3: TGTGCCAGCAGTTCCGGTTCTGAAGCTTTCTTT.

This clonotype showed up just a few times. V and J are TRBV12-3 or TRBV12-4 and TRBJ2-7; 8 nucleotides align to TRBD1. Unmatched junction bases numbered 2, after V lost 5 bases and J lost 2 bases. The CDR3 is made up of 13 amino acids. This CDR3 is CASSLDRAYEQYF. The CDR3 DNA is TGTGCCAGCAGTCTGGACAGGGCCTACGAGCAGTACTTC.

In its sample, this clonotype was seen many times. The chain has TRBV5-1 and TRBJ2-7; D is perhaps TRBD1 (6 bases). Germline V gene sequence: CDR1 SGHRS, CDR2 YFSETQ. The CDR3 contains 15 residues. Trimming removed 3 bases from V and 3 bases from J, with 16 bases in between. CDR3 DNA sequence: TGCGCCAGCAGCTCGGACAGACCAACTTTCTACGAGCAGTACTTC. It is translated as CASSSDRPTFYEQYF.

This clonotype was counted between two and nine times. This chain connects TRBV6-5 to TRBJ1-5; TRBD1 matches at 8 bases. The CDR3 has 14 amino acids. The ends lost 10 bases at V and 1 base at J; junction bases unmatched: 6. Germline V gene sequence: CDR1 MNHEY, CDR2 SVGAGI. CDR3 sequence: CATTDRGSNQPQHF. The CDR3 bases are TGTGCCACCACCGACAGGGGAAGCAATCAGCCCCAGCATTTT.

This clonotype was counted at least ten times. This sequence joins TRBV10-3 and TRBJ1-2, with TRBD1 matching 8 bases. Germline lookup yields CDR1 ENHRY and CDR2 SYGVKD. The CDR3 covers 15 residues. The junction had 13 bases not matched to a gene; V was cut back by 10 bases and J by 3 bases. The CDR3 is CATTLAGQGDYGYTF. The CDR3 DNA follows: TGTGCCACCACCCTCGCAGGACAGGGTGACTATGGCTACACCTTC.

This clonotype was counted many times. The chain is built from TRBV7-6 and TRBJ2-1; possibly TRBD1 for D (5 bases). From germline, CDR1 is SGHVS and CDR2 FNYEAQ. The V gene lost 5 bases and the J gene lost 3 bases, with 14 bases spanning the gap. The CDR3 has 15 residues. The CDR3 here is CASSIQGWGYNEQFF. In DNA form, the CDR3 reads TGTGCCAGCAGCATTCAGGGCTGGGGCTACAATGAGCAGTTCTTC. Variable domain in full (rest from reference TRBV7-6 and TRBJ2-1): GAGVSQSPRYKVTKRGQDVALRCDPISGHVSLYWYRQALGQGPEFLTYFNYEAQQDKSGLPNDRFSAERPEGSISTLTIQRTEQRDSAMYRCASSIQGWGYNEQFFGPGTRLTVL.